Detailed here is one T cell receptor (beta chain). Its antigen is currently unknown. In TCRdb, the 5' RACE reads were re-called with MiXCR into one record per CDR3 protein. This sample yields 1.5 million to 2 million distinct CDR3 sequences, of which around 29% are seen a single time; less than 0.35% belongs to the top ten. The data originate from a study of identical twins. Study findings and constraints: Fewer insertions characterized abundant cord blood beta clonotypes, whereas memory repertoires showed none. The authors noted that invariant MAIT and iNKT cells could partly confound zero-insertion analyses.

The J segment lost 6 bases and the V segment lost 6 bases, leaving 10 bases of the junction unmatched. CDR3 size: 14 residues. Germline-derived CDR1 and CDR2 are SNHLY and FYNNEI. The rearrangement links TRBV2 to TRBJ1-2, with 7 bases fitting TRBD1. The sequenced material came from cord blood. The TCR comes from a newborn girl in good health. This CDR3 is CASSDRTGDHGYTF. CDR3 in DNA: TGTGCCAGCAGCGACCGGACAGGCGACCATGGCTACACCTTC.